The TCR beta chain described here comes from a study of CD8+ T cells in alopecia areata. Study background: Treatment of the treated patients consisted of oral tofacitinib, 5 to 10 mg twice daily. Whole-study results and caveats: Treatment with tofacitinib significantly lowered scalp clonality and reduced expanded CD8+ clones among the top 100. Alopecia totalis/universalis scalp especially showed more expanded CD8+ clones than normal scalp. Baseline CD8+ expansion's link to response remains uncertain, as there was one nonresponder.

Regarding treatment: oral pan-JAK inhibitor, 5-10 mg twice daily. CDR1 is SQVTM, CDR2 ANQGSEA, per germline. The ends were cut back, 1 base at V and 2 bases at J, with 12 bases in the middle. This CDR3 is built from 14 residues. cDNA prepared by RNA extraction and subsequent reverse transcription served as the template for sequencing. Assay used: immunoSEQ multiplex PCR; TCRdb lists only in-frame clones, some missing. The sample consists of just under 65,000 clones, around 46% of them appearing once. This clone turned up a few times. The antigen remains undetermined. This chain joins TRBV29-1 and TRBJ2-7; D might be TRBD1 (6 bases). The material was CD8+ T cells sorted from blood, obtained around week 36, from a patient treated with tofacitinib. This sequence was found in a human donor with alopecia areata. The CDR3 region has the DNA TGCAGCGTTGAAGGTCTAGGGGGAACCTACGAGCAGTACTTC. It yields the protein CSVEGLGGTYEQYF.